These 29 T cell receptor beta chains came from one sample sequenced in a study of cytomegalovirus exposure and HLA in healthy donors. 60 Vbeta and 13 Jbeta primers were used in PCR. Assay: immunoSEQ multiplex PCR; the TCRdb copy retains only in-frame clones and omits some. The sample carries 210,000 or so clones, 78% recorded once. Sample: PBMCs. The origin of the receptors is a boy aged 5-17 years in good health and CMV-seronegative.

The V call is TRBV7-2, the J call TRBJ1-2; maybe TRBD1 (5 bases). Trimming removed 3 bases from V and 4 bases from J, with 18 bases in between. Germline values: CDR1 SGHTA, CDR2 FQGNSA. The CDR3 contains 16 residues. The CDR3 region is CASSLRQSLTSYGYTF. CDR3 bases: TGTGCCAGCAGCTTGAGACAGAGCCTAACCTCCTATGGCTACACCTTC. The whole variable domain, remainder taken from reference TRBV7-2 and TRBJ1-2, is GAGVSQSPSNKVTEKGKDVELRCDPISGHTALYWYRQSLGQGLEFLIYFQGNSAPDKSGLPSDRFSAERTGGSVSTLTIQRTQQEDSAVYLCASSLRQSLTSYGYTFGSGTRLTVV.

This clone has only one observation. V gene TRBV27 combines with J gene TRBJ1-2; the D gene is possibly TRBD1 (6 bases). The CDR3 sequence is 13 residues long. Germline CDR1 and CDR2: MNHEY and SMNVEV (reference sequence). Trimming left V 6 bases short and J 2 bases short, with 10 bases between. As DNA, the CDR3 is TGTGCCAGCAGCCCCACAGGGAACTATGGCTACACCTTC. It yields the protein CASSPTGNYGYTF.

CDR3 nucleotides: TGTGCCAGCAGTTACTGGGGCAAAACCACTGAAGCTTTCTTT. Its translation: CASSYWGKTTEAFF. This rearrangement joins TRBV6-5 to TRBJ1-1, with D perhaps matching TRBD1 (5 bases). V lost 1 base, J lost 4 bases, and 10 bases lay in between. The CDR3 covers 14 residues. CDR1 and CDR2 (germline): MNHEY, SVGAGI.

This chain connects TRBV29-1 to TRBJ2-1; D not certain. V was clipped by 4 bases and J by 8 bases, with 9 bases between them. CDR1 and CDR2 (germline): SQVTM, ANQGSEA. The length of the CDR3 is 11 residues. The CDR3 reads CSVARSDEQFF. The CDR3 coding sequence is TGCAGCGTTGCGAGGAGCGATGAGCAGTTCTTC.

The gene calls are TRBV27 and TRBJ1-5, with 7 nucleotides matching TRBD1. The germline CDR1 and CDR2 sequences are MNHEY and SMNVEV (reference sequence). The ends lost 4 bases at V and 5 bases at J; junction bases unmatched: 11. The CDR3 runs 16 residues. This CDR3 is CASSSGDRPFYQPQHF. In nucleotides, the CDR3 is TGTGCCAGCAGTTCAGGGGACAGACCATTTTATCAGCCCCAGCATTTT.

The chain is built from TRBV5-4 and TRBJ2-7; D uncertain. CDR1 and CDR2 (germline): SGHNT, YYREEE (reference sequence). The CDR3 covers 12 residues. Trimming took off 4 bases at V and 4 bases at J, with 9 bases between the two ends. In DNA, the CDR3 is TGTGCCAGCAGCCAGGTAGGATACGAGCAGTACTTC. Translation: CASSQVGYEQYF.

The chain carries TRBV29-1 and TRBJ2-5; TRBD2 agrees at 9 bases. V shed 1 base, J shed 5 bases, and the junction held 14 bases outside the gene matches. Germline V gene lookup returns CDR1 SQVTM and CDR2 ANQGSEA. This CDR3 contains 17 residues. Here the CDR3 DNA reads TGCAGCGTTGAAGTCCCCTTAGCGGGAGTTAGGAAGGAGACCCAGTACTTC. This sequence encodes CSVEVPLAGVRKETQYF. The whole variable domain, remainder taken from reference TRBV29-1 and TRBJ2-5, is SAVISQKPSRDICQRGTSLTIQCQVDSQVTMMFWYRQQPGQSLTLIATANQGSEATYESGFVIDKFPISRPNLTFSTLTVSNMSPEDSSIYLCSVEVPLAGVRKETQYFGPGTRLLVL.

V and J are TRBV21-1 and TRBJ1-2; the table's D call, TRBD1, was not checked against the DNA. TRBV21-1 is given as a pseudogene. The CDR3 loop spans 14 amino acids. The CDR3 DNA follows: TGTGCCAGCAGCGAGGGCGTTCAGGGGTATGGCTACACCTTC. This encodes CASSEGVQGYGYTF.

This chain connects TRBV18 to TRBJ1-1, with D perhaps TRBD1 (6 bases). V gave up 5 bases and J gave up 8 bases, with 18 bases separating them. From germline, CDR1 is KGHSH and CDR2 LQKENI. The CDR3 runs to 14 residues. CDR3 region: CASSTTWAGEEAFF. The CDR3 region has the DNA TGTGCCAGCTCAACAACCTGGGCAGGGGAAGAAGCTTTCTTT. Complete variable domain (other parts from reference TRBV18 and TRBJ1-1): NAGVMQNPRHLVRRRGQEARLRCSPMKGHSHVYWYRQLPEEGLKFMVYLQKENIIDESGMPKERFSAEFPKEGPSILRIQQVVRGDSAAYFCASSTTWAGEEAFFGQGTRLTVV.

The chain has TRBV11-3 and TRBJ2-7; 10 bases fit TRBD1. The V gene's germline CDR1 is SGHNT and CDR2 YENEEA. The CDR3 spans 16 residues. V lost 5 bases to trimming and J lost 0 bases; unmatched junction nucleotides: 7. CDR3 DNA sequence: TGTGCCAGCAGCGGCAGTTGGGACAGGGGCTCCTACGAGCAGTACTTC. Its protein product is CASSGSWDRGSYEQYF.

This chain joins TRBV7-2 and TRBJ2-3, with TRBD2 matching 9 bases. After removal of 2 bases from V and 4 bases from J, the junction contained 7 bases not matched to a gene. The germline V gene encodes CDR1 SGHTA and CDR2 FQGNSA. The CDR3 length is 16 residues. The DNA of the CDR3 is TGTGCCAGCAGCTTATCGCCTAGCGGGACCCCAGATACGCAGTATTTT. This encodes CASSLSPSGTPDTQYF.

The rearrangement uses TRBV9 and TRBJ1-1; perhaps TRBD1 as D (6 bases). Germline-derived CDR1 and CDR2 are SGDLS and YYNGEE. V was trimmed by 5 bases and J by 7 bases, leaving 18 bases between them. This CDR3 spans 14 amino acids. The CDR3 region has the DNA TGTGCCAGCAGTGTGGAACAGGGAGACCGTGAAGCTTTCTTT. Translating gives CASSVEQGDREAFF.

V gene TRBV29-1 combines with J gene TRBJ2-7, with D perhaps matching TRBD2 (7 bases). Germline loops: CDR1 SQVTM, CDR2 ANQGSEA. V gave up 1 base and J gave up 2 bases, with 15 bases separating them. CDR3 length: 15 residues. CDR3 sequence (DNA): TGCAGCGTTGAAGCCCTGGGAGGGGGGGCCTACGAGCAGTACTTC. Its translation: CSVEALGGGAYEQYF.

The genes are TRBV7-6 and TRBJ2-3; tentative D call: TRBD2 (5 bases). Germline V gene sequence: CDR1 SGHVS, CDR2 FNYEAQ. V gave up 11 bases and J gave up 4 bases, with 22 bases separating them. This CDR3 has 15 amino acids. In nucleotides, the CDR3 is TGTGCCGTTGGAGACGGGGTCCCGGGTTCAGATACGCAGTATTTT. Its protein is CAVGDGVPGSDTQYF. Full variable domain (outside the CDR3, taken from reference TRBV7-6 and TRBJ2-3): GAGVSQSPRYKVTKRGQDVALRCDPISGHVSLYWYRQALGQGPEFLTYFNYEAQQDKSGLPNDRFSAERPEGSISTLTIQRTEQRDSAMYRCAVGDGVPGSDTQYFGPGTRLTVL.

This clone was detected only a few times. The CDR3 spells CASSVRGRSPLHF. The CDR3 DNA sequence: TGTGCCAGCAGCGTCAGGGGCCGATCACCCCTCCACTTT. J is TRBJ1-6 and V is TRBV11-2, with a possible D match to TRBD1 (6 bases). Germline V gives CDR1 SGHAT, CDR2 FQNNGV. The CDR3 is made up of 13 amino acids. The ends were cut back, 5 bases at V and 10 bases at J, with 12 bases in the middle.

This chain's CDR3 is CATSGGNSGNTIYF. The DNA of the CDR3 is TGTGCCACTTCTGGGGGGAACTCTGGAAACACCATATATTTT. The chain has TRBV10-3 and TRBJ1-3; TRBD1 might be the D (5 bases). The CDR3 totals 14 residues. V was cut by 10 bases and J by 0 bases, with 13 bases left in between. CDR1 and CDR2 from the germline V gene are ENHRY and SYGVKD.

The V gene is TRBV4-1, the J gene TRBJ2-7, with 7 bases fitting TRBD1. Germline assignment: CDR1 MGHRA and CDR2 YSYEKL. After removal of 1 base from V and 5 bases from J, the junction contained 8 bases not matched to a gene. This CDR3 region has 15 residues. This chain's CDR3 is CASSQVGTAVHEQYF. CDR3 nucleotide sequence: TGCGCCAGCAGCCAAGTCGGGACAGCGGTCCACGAGCAGTACTTC.

The J gene is TRBJ2-7, the V gene TRBV11-3, with 7 bases identical to TRBD1. The trim removed 5 bases at V and 7 bases at J, leaving 11 bases unmatched. Germline V CDR1 and CDR2: SGHNT, YENEEA. CDR3 length equals 14 residues. The CDR3 sequence: CASSARNRDSEQYF. The CDR3 DNA reads as TGTGCCAGCAGCGCAAGAAACCGGGACAGTGAGCAGTACTTC.

The CDR3 nucleotides are TGTGCCAGCCGAATCACAGGGGGATCCTACGAGCAGTACTTC. It is translated as CASRITGGSYEQYF. J is TRBJ2-7 and V is TRBV27; 8 positions match TRBD1. This CDR3 has 14 amino acids. Germline V lookup: CDR1 MNHEY, CDR2 SMNVEV (reference sequence). V gave up 8 bases and J gave up 1 base; unmatched junction bases: 7.

This clone showed up just once. The V and J genes are TRBV30 and TRBJ1-5; perhaps TRBD1 as D (6 bases). V was cut by 3 bases and J by 5 bases, with 11 bases left in between. The V gene's germline CDR1 is GTSNPN and CDR2 SVGIG (reference sequence). This CDR3 is built from 13 residues. CDR3 coding DNA: TGTGCCTGGAGAGGGGACACGGATCAGCCCCAGCATTTT. Translated: CAWRGDTDQPQHF.

This rearrangement joins TRBV23-1 to TRBJ2-6, with D possibly TRBD1 on 5 matching bases. TRBV23-1 is sorted into the ORF group, with uncertain function. This CDR3 spans 18 amino acids. Trimming took off 3 bases at V and 7 bases at J, with 22 bases between the two ends. This chain's CDR3 is CASSQSKSDRGQANVLTF. The CDR3 DNA follows: TGCGCCAGCAGTCAGTCTAAATCCGACAGAGGCCAAGCCAACGTCCTGACTTTC.

The gene calls are TRBV7-2 and TRBJ2-4, with 7 nucleotides matching TRBD1. This CDR3 has 16 amino acids. Looked up from germline, CDR1 is SGHTA and CDR2 is FQGNSA. V lost 5 bases to trimming and J lost 4 bases; unmatched junction nucleotides: 11. CDR3: CASSIGQDRPKNIQYF. The CDR3 nucleotides are TGTGCCAGCAGCATAGGTCAGGACAGGCCTAAAAACATTCAGTACTTC.

There are a few counts of this clone. CDR3 amino acids: CASSTGQETQYF. The CDR3 nucleotides are TGTGCCAGCTCGACGGGACAAGAGACCCAGTACTTC. The chain joins TRBV18 to TRBJ2-5, with D tentatively TRBD2 (5 bases). CDR1 KGHSH and CDR2 LQKENI come from the germline V gene. The CDR3 has 12 amino acids. V lost 6 bases to trimming and J lost 2 bases, with 7 bases between them. The variable domain in full, completed from reference TRBV18 and TRBJ2-5, reads NAGVMQNPRHLVRRRGQEARLRCSPMKGHSHVYWYRQLPEEGLKFMVYLQKENIIDESGMPKERFSAEFPKEGPSILRIQQVVRGDSAAYFCASSTGQETQYFGPGTRLLVL.

Details on this clone: Sequence at one end of the junction differs from germline and may be a read error. This chain connects TRBV19 to TRBJ1-5, with D hard to call. Germline V lookup: CDR1 LNHDA, CDR2 SQIVND (reference sequence). This CDR3 contains 14 residues. The CDR3 protein is CASSIGLFDPGCLF. For the CDR3, the DNA is TGTGCCAGTAGTATAGGATTGTTTGATCCGGGATGCCTCTTT.

The CDR3 reads CASSFRLAGGTSTDTQYF. The DNA of the CDR3 is TGCGCCAGCAGCTTTCGACTAGCGGGGGGAACTAGCACAGATACGCAGTATTTT. The V call is TRBV5-1, the J call TRBJ2-3, with 13 positions matching TRBD2. Germline lookup yields CDR1 SGHRS and CDR2 YFSETQ. The CDR3 is 18 amino acids. The junction had 6 bases not matched to a gene; V was cut back by 2 bases and J by 0 bases. Based on the CDR3 plus reference TRBV5-1 and TRBJ2-3, the full variable domain is KAGVTQTPRYLIKTRGQQVTLSCSPISGHRSVSWYQQTPGQGLQFLFEYFSETQRNKGNFPGRFSGRQFSNSRSEMNVSTLELGDSALYLCASSFRLAGGTSTDTQYFGPGTRLTVL.

The gene calls are TRBV30 and TRBJ1-1; D might be TRBD1 (6 bases). The germline CDR1 and CDR2 sequences are GTSNPN and SVGIG (reference sequence). The length of the CDR3 is 12 residues. V dropped 4 bases and J dropped 8 bases, with 14 bases sitting between them. CDR3 nucleotide sequence: TGTGCCTGGATTACGGGGGGGCGGGAAGCTTTCTTT. Translation: CAWITGGREAFF.

This clone was picked up a small number of times. At one end, the junction sequence differs from germline, possibly due to a read error. The genes are TRBV2 and TRBJ1-2, with 7 bases identical to TRBD1. CDR1 and CDR2 from the germline V gene are SNHLY and FYNNEI. CDR3 length equals 14 residues. The CDR3 region has the DNA TGTGCCAGCAGCGAAGGACAGGCCGTGAGTGGCTACACCTTC. Protein product: CASSEGQAVSGYTF.

This chain links TRBV10-1 with TRBJ2-3; 12 bases are a match to TRBD2. The J segment lost 6 bases and the V segment lost 3 bases, leaving 4 bases of the junction unmatched. CDR3 length: 15 residues. CDR1 and CDR2 (germline): WNHNN, SYGVQD (reference sequence). As DNA, the CDR3 is TGCGCCAGCAGTGACCTAGCGGGGGGGAGGGATACGCAGTATTTT. This translates into CASSDLAGGRDTQYF.

V and J are TRBV6-1 and TRBJ1-2; 7 nucleotides agree with TRBD1. J was trimmed by 3 bases and V by 1 base; bases with no gene match: 8. Germline values: CDR1 MNHNS, CDR2 SASEGT. The CDR3 has 16 amino acids. CDR3 bases: TGTGCCAGCAGTGAAGGTGACGGGACAGCACACTATGGCTACACCTTC. The encoded protein is CASSEGDGTAHYGYTF.